This entry concerns a single T cell receptor beta chain. Its antigen is not identified. The CDR3 sequence is 12 residues long. CDR1 and CDR2 (germline): SEHNR, FQNEAQ (reference sequence). V lost 4 bases and J lost 1, with 3 bases in between. TCRdb's copy holds only in-frame clones and misses some; the assay was immunoSEQ multiplex PCR. The sample includes around 110,000 clones, around nine tenths of them seen just once. This sample stems from a study of T cell responses to AZD1222 COVID-19 vaccine. General study findings and limits: There were repertoire samples only from the period after the peak T cell response. Spike-specific TCR repertoires showed rising breadth and depth after two AZD1222 doses.

The clonotype originates from an adult who received the AZD1222 COVID-19 vaccine. The rearrangement uses TRBV7-9 and TRBJ2-3; D uncertain. This specimen consisted of peripheral blood, obtained 28 days after the second AZD1222 dose. The CDR3 reads CASSSGTDTQYF. DNA of the CDR3: TGTGCCAGCAGCTCGGGCACAGATACGCAGTATTTT.